The following is a TCR beta chain sequence with its context. V lost 5 bases and J lost 5; bases outside the gene matches: 7. The germline V gene encodes CDR1 SGHTA and CDR2 FQGNSA. The length of the CDR3 is 16 residues. This sample is part of a study of blood T cells in healthy people across ages. Then a second PCR, running roughly 7 to 12 cycles, was carried out with a sample-barcoded 5' primer and a J-beta primer mix. Each TCR beta cDNA got a 12-nucleotide random molecular identifier. Sequencing of every sample gave 2.5 million or more CDR3-containing paired-end reads. Each CDR3 protein is one row after TCRdb ran MiXCR on the 5' RACE reads. The data show about 1.6 million distinct CDR3 sequences, roughly a third seen once.

Sequencing was performed on blood. The sequence was collected from a woman in her twenties or thirties in good health. The V and J genes are TRBV7-2 and TRBJ2-7; 15 positions match TRBD2. The CDR3 DNA reads as TGTGCCAGCAGCCGCGGGACTAGCGGGGGGCTCCACGAGCAGTACTTC. It yields the protein CASSRGTSGGLHEQYF.